What follows describes a single T cell receptor (beta chain). The target antigen is unknown. This entry is derived from a study of blood T cells in healthy people across ages. Unmatched junction bases numbered 6, after V lost 0 bases and J lost 3 bases. The CDR3 loop spans 17 amino acids. CDR1 LGHDT and CDR2 YNNKEL come from the germline V gene (reference sequence). Through a sample-barcoded 5' primer and a J-beta primer mix, a second PCR was run for about 7 to 12 cycles. Every cDNA was tagged by a template-switch adaptor with 12 random nucleotides. TCRdb ran MiXCR on the 5' RACE reads and lists one entry per CDR3 protein. The repertoire holds almost 1 million distinct CDR3 sequences, with 51% as singletons. Individuals who donated were healthy Caucasians from Russia aged roughly 6 to 100. Every donor contributed about 10 milliliters of peripheral blood by blood draw. Study findings and constraints: Naive CD4+ cell counts and diversity both ran higher in long-lived than in aged donors.

The receptor was derived from a woman aged 55-69 years in good health. The sequenced material came from blood. The chain joins TRBV3-1 to TRBJ2-1; TRBD2 matches 9 bases. DNA of the CDR3: TGTGCCAGCAGCCAAGATTGGCGGGAGGGCCGCTACAATGAGCAGTTCTTC. It codes for CASSQDWREGRYNEQFF.